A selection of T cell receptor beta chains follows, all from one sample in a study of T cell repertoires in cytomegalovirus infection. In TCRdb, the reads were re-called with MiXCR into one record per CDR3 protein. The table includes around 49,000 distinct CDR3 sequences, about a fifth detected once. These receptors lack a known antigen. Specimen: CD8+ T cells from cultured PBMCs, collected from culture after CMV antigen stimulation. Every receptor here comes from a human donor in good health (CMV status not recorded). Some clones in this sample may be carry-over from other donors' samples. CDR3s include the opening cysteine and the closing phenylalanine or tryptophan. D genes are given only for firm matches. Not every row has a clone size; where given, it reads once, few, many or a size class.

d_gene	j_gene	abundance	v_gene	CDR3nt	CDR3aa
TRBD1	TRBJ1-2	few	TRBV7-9	TGTGCCAGCAGCTTTACAGGGGAAATCTATGGCTACACCTTC	CASSFTGEIYGYTF
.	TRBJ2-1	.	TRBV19	TGTGCCAGTAGTATATTCAGGGTTAGCTCCTACAATGAGCAGTTCTTC	CASSIFRVSSYNEQFF
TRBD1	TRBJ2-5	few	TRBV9	TGTGCCAGCAGCGTAGGGGACAGTCAGGGAGAGACCCAGTACTTC	CASSVGDSQGETQYF
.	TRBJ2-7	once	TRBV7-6	TGTGCCAGCAGCTTAGGTATCGGCAGGAATTACGAGCAGTACTTC	CASSLGIGRNYEQYF
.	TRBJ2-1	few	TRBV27	TGTGCCAGCGGATTCTTGTTTGAGCAGTTCTTC	CASGFLFEQFF
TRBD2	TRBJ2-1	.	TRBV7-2	TGTGCCAGCAGCTTAGTTCGGGGGGGACCATACAATGAGCAGTTCTTC	CASSLVRGGPYNEQFF
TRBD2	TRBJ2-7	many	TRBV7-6	TGTGCCAGCAGCGTAAGGACTAGCGGGGGCTACGAGCAGTACTTC	CASSVRTSGGYEQYF
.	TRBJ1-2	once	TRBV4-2	TGTGCCAGCAGCCCAATGGTTTTAGGCGACTATGGCTACACCTTC	CASSPMVLGDYGYTF
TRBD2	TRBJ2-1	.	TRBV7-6	TGTGCCAGCAGCCACCGACTAGCGGGGGGCAATGAGCAGTTCTTC	CASSHRLAGGNEQFF
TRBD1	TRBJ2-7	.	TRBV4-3	TGCGCCAGCAGCCCCGGGACAGGGGTTTCCTACGAGCAGTACTTC	CASSPGTGVSYEQYF